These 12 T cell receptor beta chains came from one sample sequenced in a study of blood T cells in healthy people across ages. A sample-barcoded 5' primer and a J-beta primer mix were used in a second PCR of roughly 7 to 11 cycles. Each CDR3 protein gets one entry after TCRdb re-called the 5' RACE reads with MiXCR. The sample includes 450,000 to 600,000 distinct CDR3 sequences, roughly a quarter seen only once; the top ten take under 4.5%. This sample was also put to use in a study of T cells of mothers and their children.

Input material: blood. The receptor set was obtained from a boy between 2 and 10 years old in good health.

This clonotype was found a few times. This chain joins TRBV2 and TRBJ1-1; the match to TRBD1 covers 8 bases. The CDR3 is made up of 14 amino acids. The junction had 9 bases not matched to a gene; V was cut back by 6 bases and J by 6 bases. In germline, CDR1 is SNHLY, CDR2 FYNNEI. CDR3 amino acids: CASSLTGESAEAFF. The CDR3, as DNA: TGTGCCAGCAGCTTGACAGGGGAGAGTGCTGAAGCTTTCTTT.

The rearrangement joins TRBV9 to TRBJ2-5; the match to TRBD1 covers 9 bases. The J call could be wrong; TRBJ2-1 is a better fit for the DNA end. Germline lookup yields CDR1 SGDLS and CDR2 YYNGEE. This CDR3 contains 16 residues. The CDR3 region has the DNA TGTGCCAGCAGCTCCCGAGGACAGGGGCCCCTCAATGAGCAGTTCTTC. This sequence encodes CASSSRGQGPLNEQFF.

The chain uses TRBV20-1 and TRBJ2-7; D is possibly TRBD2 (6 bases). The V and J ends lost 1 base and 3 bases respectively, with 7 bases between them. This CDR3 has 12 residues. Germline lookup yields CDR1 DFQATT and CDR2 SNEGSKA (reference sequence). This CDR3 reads CSARAEGYEQYV. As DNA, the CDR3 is TGCAGTGCTAGAGCGGAGGGCTACGAGCAGTACGTC.

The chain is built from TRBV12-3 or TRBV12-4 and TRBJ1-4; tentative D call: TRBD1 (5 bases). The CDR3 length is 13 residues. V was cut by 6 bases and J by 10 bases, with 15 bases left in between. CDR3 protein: CASSPGGSAKLFF. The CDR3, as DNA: TGTGCCAGCAGCCCCGGGGGGTCGGCAAAACTGTTTTTT.

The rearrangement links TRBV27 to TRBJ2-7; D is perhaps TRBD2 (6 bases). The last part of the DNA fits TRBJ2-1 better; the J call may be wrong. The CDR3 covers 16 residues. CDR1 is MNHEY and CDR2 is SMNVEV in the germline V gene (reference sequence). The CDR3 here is CASSPTRKMRGNEQFF. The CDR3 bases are TGTGCCAGCAGCCCCACCAGAAAAATGCGGGGCAATGAGCAGTTCTTC.

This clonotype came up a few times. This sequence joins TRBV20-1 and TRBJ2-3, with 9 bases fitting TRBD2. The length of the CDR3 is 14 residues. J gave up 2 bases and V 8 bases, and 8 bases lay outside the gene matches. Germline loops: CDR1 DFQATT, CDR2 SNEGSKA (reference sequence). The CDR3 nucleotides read TGCAGTCATCTTAGCGGGGGCTTCACAGATACGCAGTATTTT. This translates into CSHLSGGFTDTQYF.

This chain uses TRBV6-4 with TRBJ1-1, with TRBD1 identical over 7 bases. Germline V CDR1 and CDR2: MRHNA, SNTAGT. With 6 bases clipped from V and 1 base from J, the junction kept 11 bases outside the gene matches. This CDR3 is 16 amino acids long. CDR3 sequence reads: CASSEFGGGQNTEAFF. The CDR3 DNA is TGTGCCAGCAGCGAGTTTGGAGGGGGCCAGAACACTGAAGCTTTCTTT.

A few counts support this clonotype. CDR3 region: CSVGGRATVNTEAFF. CDR3 nucleotide sequence: TGCAGCGTTGGGGGCAGGGCGACGGTTAACACTGAAGCTTTCTTT. The chain has TRBV29-1 and TRBJ1-1; maybe TRBD1 (5 bases). CDR3 length: 15 amino acids. CDR1 is SQVTM, CDR2 ANQGSEA, per germline. The V and J ends lost 4 bases and 2 bases respectively, with 17 bases between them.

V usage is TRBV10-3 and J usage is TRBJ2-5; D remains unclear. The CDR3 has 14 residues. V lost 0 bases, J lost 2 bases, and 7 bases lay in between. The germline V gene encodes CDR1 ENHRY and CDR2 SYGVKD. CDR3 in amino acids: CAISESRSQETQYF. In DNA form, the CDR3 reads TGTGCCATCAGTGAGTCGCGATCACAAGAGACCCAGTACTTC.

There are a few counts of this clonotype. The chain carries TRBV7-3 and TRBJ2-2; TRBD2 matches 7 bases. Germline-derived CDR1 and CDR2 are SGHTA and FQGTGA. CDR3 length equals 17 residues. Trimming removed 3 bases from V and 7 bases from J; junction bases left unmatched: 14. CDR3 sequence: CASSLPAGYEGGGELFF. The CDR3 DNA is TGTGCCAGCAGCTTGCCAGCGGGGTACGAAGGTGGCGGGGAGCTGTTTTTT.

For the CDR3, the DNA is TGCAGCGTTGAATCCCAGGGGGGGTCCTACGAGCAGTACTTC. Its protein product is CSVESQGGSYEQYF. The rearrangement joins TRBV29-1 to TRBJ2-7; perhaps D is TRBD1 or TRBD2 (7 bases each). Trimming removed 2 bases from V and 1 base from J, with 12 bases in between. The CDR3 sequence is 14 residues long. In germline, CDR1 is SQVTM, CDR2 ANQGSEA.

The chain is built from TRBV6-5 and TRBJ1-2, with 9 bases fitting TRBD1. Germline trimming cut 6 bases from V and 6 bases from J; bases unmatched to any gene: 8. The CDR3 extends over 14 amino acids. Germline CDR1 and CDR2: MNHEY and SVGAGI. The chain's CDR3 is CASRPDRGWDGYTF. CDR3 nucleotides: TGTGCCAGCAGACCAGACAGGGGGTGGGATGGCTACACCTTC.